A selection of T cell receptor beta chains follows, all from one sample in a study of blood T cell repertoires in COVID-19. The data were produced by immunoSEQ multiplex PCR, yet TCRdb's version contains in-frame clones alone and is incomplete. Of fewer than 200,000 clones listed, roughly nine tenths are singletons. Source material: peripheral blood. Receptors were obtained from a man aged 60 to 69 with acute or convalescent COVID-19. The CDR3 runs from the conserved cysteine through the conserved F or W. D genes are given only for firm matches. Only some rows state a clone size, as once, few, many or a class for expanded clones.

size,J,D,V,DNA,CDR3
NA,TRBJ2-5,TRBD2,TRBV10-3,TGTGCCATCGGAGCGGAAGCGGGAGTGGAGGAGACCCAATACTTC,CAIGAEAGVEETQYF
NA,TRBJ1-1,TRBD1,TRBV10-3,TGTGCCACCCAGACAGGGGCGTGGACTGAAGCTTTCTTT,CATQTGAWTEAFF
NA,TRBJ2-7,TRBD1,TRBV11-1,TGTGCCAGCACCCGCCCAGGGGGCAAGCGGGAGCAGTACTTC,CASTRPGGKREQYF
NA,TRBJ1-4,NA,TRBV4-2,TGTGCCAGCAGCCAAGATCTTACAACAACTAATGAAAAACTGTTTTTT,CASSQDLTTTNEKLFF
NA,TRBJ2-5,NA,TRBV30,TGTGCCTGGAGTGAATCTAGAGGGGAGACCCAGTACTTC,CAWSESRGETQYF
NA,TRBJ2-3,NA,TRBV7-6,TGTGCCAGCAGCTCACAGTGGGGAGGTAGCACAGATACGCAGTATTTT,CASSSQWGGSTDTQYF
NA,TRBJ1-3,TRBD1,TRBV3-1/TRBV3-2,TGTGCCAGCAGCCTCCGGGACAGAGACTCTGGAAACACCATATATTTT,CASSLRDRDSGNTIYF
once,TRBJ1-5,NA,TRBV18,TGTGCCAGCTCACCAGACAGGCCGGTGGCCGATCGGCCCCAGCATTTT,CASSPDRPVADRPQHF
once,TRBJ1-2,NA,TRBV2,TGTGCCAGCAGTCAATCCCATGGCTACACCTTC,CASSQSHGYTF
NA,TRBJ2-7,NA,TRBV5-5,TGTGCCAGCAGCGGCGACTGGTCCTCGGACGAGCAGTACTTC,CASSGDWSSDEQYF
NA,TRBJ1-1,NA,TRBV5-1,TGCGCCAGCAGCTTGGAGGGGGTCGGGACTGAAGCTTTCTTT,CASSLEGVGTEAFF
NA,TRBJ2-7,NA,TRBV3-1/TRBV3-2,TGTGCCAGCAGCCAAGATAGCGGCCTAACACGGGAGCAGTACTTC,CASSQDSGLTREQYF
NA,TRBJ1-6,TRBD1,TRBV5-5,TGTGCCAGCAGCTTGTCGGGACAGGGCGGTTCACCCCTCCACTTT,CASSLSGQGGSPLHF
NA,TRBJ1-2,NA,TRBV11-2,TGTGCCAGCAGCTTAAGACCTCTGGGGGGTGGCTACACCTTC,CASSLRPLGGGYTF
NA,TRBJ2-7,TRBD1,TRBV5-4,TGTGCCAGCAGCGAGGGACAGGGGTGGTACGAGCAGTACTTC,CASSEGQGWYEQYF
once,TRBJ1-5,TRBD1,TRBV18,TGTGCCAGCTCGCCAACAGGGGCTGGTCAGCCCCAGCATTTT,CASSPTGAGQPQHF
NA,TRBJ1-6,TRBD1,TRBV7-2,TGTGCCAGCAGCCGCCCCACAGGGGGGATGAATTCACCCCTCCACTTT,CASSRPTGGMNSPLHF
NA,TRBJ2-3,NA,TRBV5-4,TGTGCCAGCAGCTCCAGGGATAGCACAGATACGCAGTATTTT,CASSSRDSTDTQYF
NA,TRBJ1-6,NA,TRBV4-3,TGCGCCAGCAGCCAAGTTCAGGGTAATTCACCCCTCCACTTT,CASSQVQGNSPLHF
NA,TRBJ1-2,NA,TRBV19,TGTGCCAGTAGTATTTCTGGCAGATCTAACTATGGCTACACCTTC,CASSISGRSNYGYTF
NA,TRBJ1-2,NA,TRBV19,TGTGCCAGTAGTATAAGGGGCGGGACGGGAGGCTACACCTTC,CASSIRGGTGGYTF
NA,TRBJ1-4,TRBD1,TRBV7-9,TGTGCCAGCAGCCGACAGGGAGAAGGTGAAAAACTGTTTTTT,CASSRQGEGEKLFF
NA,TRBJ2-5,NA,TRBV14,TGTGCCAGCAGCCAAGATAGGGGATTCGAGACCCAGTACTTC,CASSQDRGFETQYF
NA,TRBJ2-3,TRBD1,TRBV3-1/TRBV3-2,TGTGCCAGCAGAGACAGGGGGATAGCAGATACGCAGTATTTT,CASRDRGIADTQYF
once,TRBJ2-3,NA,TRBV7-9,TGTGCCAGCAGCTTAGCGGAGGAGATGGGAGATACGCAGTATTTT,CASSLAEEMGDTQYF
NA,TRBJ1-1,TRBD1,TRBV5-1,TGCGCCAGCAGCTTACAGGGGACGTACACTGAAGCTTTCTTT,CASSLQGTYTEAFF
NA,TRBJ1-2,NA,TRBV7-3,TGTGCCAGCAGCTTAATTAGGGGTCGGGGCTACACCTTC,CASSLIRGRGYTF
NA,TRBJ2-7,TRBD2,TRBV5-5,TGTGCCAGCAGCTTGGGGACTAGCGGCTCCTACGAGCAGTACTTC,CASSLGTSGSYEQYF
many,TRBJ1-1,TRBD1,TRBV9,TGTGCCAGCAGCCCCATGGGGACAGCTGCAGGGGGAGCTTTCTTT,CASSPMGTAAGGAFF
once,TRBJ1-2,NA,TRBV6-1,TGTGCCAGCAGTGAAGGGGCAGGGGCGGTATTCCTCTATGGCTACACCTTC,CASSEGAGAVFLYGYTF
NA,TRBJ1-1,TRBD1,TRBV19,TGTGCCAGTAGGACAGGGCCTGAAGCTTTCTTT,CASRTGPEAFF
NA,TRBJ1-2,NA,TRBV29-1,TGCAGCGTTGTTTCAGGCGACCGGGGCTACACCTTC,CSVVSGDRGYTF
NA,TRBJ2-2,TRBD1,TRBV19,TGTGCCAGTAGTATGACAGGGACGAACACCGGGGAGCTGTTTTTT,CASSMTGTNTGELFF
NA,TRBJ1-3,NA,TRBV2,TGTGCCAGCAGTCTCGACGGCCCAGGCTCTGGAAACACCATATATTTT,CASSLDGPGSGNTIYF
NA,TRBJ1-1,NA,TRBV6-5,TGTGCCAGCAGTTCTGGGGAGTCTACTGAAGCTTTCTTT,CASSSGESTEAFF
NA,TRBJ2-1,NA,TRBV9,TGTGCCAGCAGCGTAGGGGGCCGTTACAATGAGCAGTTCTTC,CASSVGGRYNEQFF
NA,TRBJ2-7,NA,TRBV21-1,TGTGCCAGCAGCAAAGAGGCTGGGACTAGCGGGAGGCGCGAGCAGTACTTC,CASSKEAGTSGRREQYF
NA,TRBJ1-2,TRBD1,TRBV6-1,TGTGCCAGCAGTGAGGGGACAGTCACTTCGAACACCTTC,CASSEGTVTSNTF
NA,TRBJ2-3,TRBD1,TRBV5-5,TGTGCCAGCAGCGTAACGACAGGGGTGGTGACAGATACGCAGTATTTT,CASSVTTGVVTDTQYF
few,TRBJ2-3,TRBD2,TRBV18,TGTGCCAGCTCACCAGACAGCGGGAGGGCCGTTGGCACAGATACGCAGTATTTT,CASSPDSGRAVGTDTQYF
NA,TRBJ2-5,NA,TRBV24-1,TGTGCCACCAGTGATTCCAGGGGATCGGAGACCCAGTACTTC,CATSDSRGSETQYF
few,TRBJ1-3,TRBD1,TRBV7-9,TGTGCCAGCAGCTTCGGACAGGGAGATAAATATTTT,CASSFGQGDKYF
once,TRBJ1-6,TRBD1,TRBV3-1/TRBV3-2,TGTGCCAGCAGCCGCCGGGACAGCAACAATTCACCCCTCCACTTT,CASSRRDSNNSPLHF
NA,TRBJ2-1,TRBD2,TRBV29-1,TGCAGCGTTCGGCTAGCGGGGACCTACAATGAGCAGTTCTTC,CSVRLAGTYNEQFF
NA,TRBJ1-5,NA,TRBV5-6,TGTGCCAGCAGCCGGAGCGCGGGGGCTCGGAATCAGCCCCAGCATTTT,CASSRSAGARNQPQHF
NA,TRBJ1-1,TRBD1,TRBV4-1,TGCGCCAGCAGCATTACAGGGGGCTACACTGAAGCTTTCTTT,CASSITGGYTEAFF